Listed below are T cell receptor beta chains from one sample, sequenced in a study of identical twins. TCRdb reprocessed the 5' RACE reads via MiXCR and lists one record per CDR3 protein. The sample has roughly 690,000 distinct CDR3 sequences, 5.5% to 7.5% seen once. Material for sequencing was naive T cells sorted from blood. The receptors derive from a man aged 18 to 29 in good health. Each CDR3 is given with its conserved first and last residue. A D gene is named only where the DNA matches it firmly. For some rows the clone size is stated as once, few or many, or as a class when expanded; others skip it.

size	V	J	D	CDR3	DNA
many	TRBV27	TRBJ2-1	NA	CASSFGSLKFF	TGTGCCAGCAGTTTCGGGAGTTTGAAGTTCTTC
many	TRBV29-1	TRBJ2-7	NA	CSVLGEQTYEQYF	TGCAGCGTCCTCGGGGAGCAGACCTACGAGCAGTACTTC
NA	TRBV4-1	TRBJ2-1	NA	CASSQGSVNEQFF	TGCGCCAGCAGCCAAGGGTCGGTCAATGAGCAGTTCTTC
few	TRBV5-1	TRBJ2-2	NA	CASSLYGGNTGELFF	TGCGCCAGCAGCTTGTACGGAGGGAACACCGGGGAGCTGTTTTTT
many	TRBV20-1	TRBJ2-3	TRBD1	CSARVRGPVTDTQYF	TGCAGTGCTAGAGTAAGGGGGCCGGTCACAGATACGCAGTATTTT
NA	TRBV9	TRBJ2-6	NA	CASSDGSGANVLTF	TGTGCCAGCAGCGACGGGTCTGGGGCCAACGTCCTGACTTTC
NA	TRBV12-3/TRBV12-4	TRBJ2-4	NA	CASTLGDLAKNIQYF	TGTGCCAGCACGCTCGGGGACCTAGCCAAAAACATTCAGTACTTC
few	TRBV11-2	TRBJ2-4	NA	CASSSIPQGNIQYF	TGTGCCAGCAGCTCCATCCCCCAAGGGAACATTCAGTACTTC
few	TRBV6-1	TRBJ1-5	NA	CASSVGQFDQPQHF	TGTGCCAGCAGTGTTGGACAGTTTGATCAGCCCCAGCATTTT
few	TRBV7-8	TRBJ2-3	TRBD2	CASTPRTSGNTDTQYF	TGTGCCAGCACACCTCGGACTAGCGGAAACACAGATACGCAGTATTTT
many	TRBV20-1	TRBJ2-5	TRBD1	CSAGTVQETQYF	TGCAGTGCCGGGACAGTCCAAGAGACCCAGTACTTC
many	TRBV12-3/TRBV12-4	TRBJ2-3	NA	CASTPTGREDTQYF	TGTGCCAGCACACCTACCGGACGGGAAGATACGCAGTATTTT
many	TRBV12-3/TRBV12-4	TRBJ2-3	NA	CASSLSQDTQYF	TGTGCCAGCAGTTTATCACAGGATACGCAGTATTTT
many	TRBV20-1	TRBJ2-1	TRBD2	CSALGTSGSSLGEQFF	TGCAGTGCTCTTGGGACTAGCGGGAGTAGCTTAGGGGAGCAGTTCTTC
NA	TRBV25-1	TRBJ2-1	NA	CASCRDWSDNEQFF	TGTGCCAGCTGCAGGGATTGGAGCGACAATGAGCAGTTCTTC
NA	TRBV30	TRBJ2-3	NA	CAWRRANTDTQYF	TGTGCCTGGAGAAGGGCCAACACAGATACGCAGTATTTT
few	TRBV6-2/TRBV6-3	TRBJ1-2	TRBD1	CASRDRGQDYGYTF	TGTGCCAGCCGGGACAGGGGGCAAGACTATGGCTACACCTTC